This TCR beta chain was sequenced in a study of CD8+ T cells in alopecia areata. The CDR3 has 17 residues. Germline CDR1 is LGHNA and CDR2 is YSLEER. V shed 6 bases, J shed 0 bases, and the junction held 11 bases outside the gene matches. Extracted RNA was reverse transcribed into cDNA, the sequencing template. Profiling relied on immunoSEQ multiplex PCR, and the TCRdb table lists in-frame clones only, not all of them. The sample contains roughly 140,000 clones, roughly four fifths of which appear only once. Treatment reported: oral pan-JAK inhibitor, 5-10 mg twice daily. There are a few counts of this clone. The antigen remains undetermined. Study observations and caveats: One nonresponder leaves baseline CD8+ expansion's link to response uncertain.

This chain joins TRBV4-3 and TRBJ2-1, with TRBD2 matching 7 bases. The clonotype comes from a human donor with alopecia areata. Sequences were derived from CD8+ T cells sorted from blood, sampled at week 4, from a patient treated with tofacitinib. CDR3 DNA sequence: TGCGCCAGCAGTCCCTCAGGGCGGGGGAGCTCCTACAATGAGCAGTTCTTC. Amino acid sequence: CASSPSGRGSSYNEQFF.